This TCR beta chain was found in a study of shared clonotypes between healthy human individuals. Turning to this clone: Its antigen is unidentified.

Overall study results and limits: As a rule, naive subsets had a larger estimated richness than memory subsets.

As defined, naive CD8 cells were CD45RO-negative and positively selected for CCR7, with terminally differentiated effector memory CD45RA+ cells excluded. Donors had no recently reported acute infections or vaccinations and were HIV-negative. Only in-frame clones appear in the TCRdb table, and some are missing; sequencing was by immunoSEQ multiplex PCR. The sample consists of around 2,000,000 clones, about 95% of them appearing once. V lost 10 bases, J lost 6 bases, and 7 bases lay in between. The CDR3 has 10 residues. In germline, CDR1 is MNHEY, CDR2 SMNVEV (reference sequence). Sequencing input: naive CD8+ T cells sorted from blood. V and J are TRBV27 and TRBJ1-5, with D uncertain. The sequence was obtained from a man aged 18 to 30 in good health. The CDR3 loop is CATYGQPQHF. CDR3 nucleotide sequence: TGTGCCACTTACGGTCAGCCCCAGCATTTT.